One and the same sample provided the 8 T cell receptor beta chains below, sequenced in a study of immune evolution from preneoplasia to lung adenocarcinoma. Produced via immunoSEQ multiplex PCR; TCRdb's table is partial and in-frame only. This sample has some 2,800 clones, with around 80% found just once. The sample taken for sequencing was FFPE atypical adenomatous hyperplasia tissue from the lung. The subset is: atypical adenomatous hyperplasia (AAH), lung preneoplasia. These receptors were obtained from a person between 65 and 80 years old with lung adenocarcinoma.

The chain combines TRBV30 with TRBJ1-1; tentative D call: TRBD1 (6 bases). The V end was cut by 4 bases, the J end by 5 bases, with 14 bases between. This CDR3 comprises 13 residues. Germline lookup yields CDR1 GTSNPN and CDR2 SVGIG (reference sequence). The CDR3 is CAWMVQGGTEAFF. The DNA for the CDR3 is TGTGCCTGGATGGTACAGGGTGGTACTGAAGCTTTCTTT.

V gene TRBV21-1 combines with J gene TRBJ2-5; TRBD2 was called by the table and not checked on the DNA. TRBV21-1 is a pseudogene. CDR3 length: 15 amino acids. The CDR3: CASSKEAGPEETQYF. The CDR3 bases are TGTGCCAGCAGCAAAGAGGCGGGGCCCGAAGAGACCCAGTACTTC.

The chain uses TRBV19 and TRBJ1-3, with D uncertain. The germline V gene encodes CDR1 LNHDA and CDR2 SQIVND (reference sequence). The CDR3 has 13 amino acids. V was trimmed by 7 bases and J by 0 bases, leaving 7 bases between them. Here the CDR3 reads CASTDTSGNTIYF. The CDR3 bases are TGTGCCAGTACCGACACCTCTGGAAACACCATATATTTT.

J is TRBJ1-1 and V is TRBV21-1; the table names TRBD1, a call not compared with the DNA. TRBV21-1 is listed as a pseudogene. The CDR3 length is 17 residues. CDR3 sequence reads: CASSKAPRTGENTEAFF. The CDR3 DNA reads TGTGCCAGCAGCAAAGCGCCCCGGACAGGAGAGAACACTGAAGCTTTCTTT.

The chain has TRBV30 and TRBJ1-1; perhaps TRBD1 as D (6 bases). From germline, CDR1 is GTSNPN and CDR2 SVGIG (reference sequence). The CDR3 totals 14 residues. V was trimmed by 5 bases and J by 5 bases, leaving 18 bases between them. The CDR3 loop reads CAWGQQGIRTEAFF. The CDR3 DNA reads TGTGCCTGGGGCCAACAGGGCATCAGGACTGAAGCTTTCTTT. Looking up the rest from reference TRBV30 and TRBJ1-1 gives the full variable domain: SQTIHQWPATLVQPVGSPLSLECTVEGTSNPNLYWYRQAAGRGLQLLFYSVGIGQISSEVPQNLSASRPQDRQFILSSKKLLLSDSGFYLCAWGQQGIRTEAFFGQGTRLTVV.

The chain links TRBV11-3 to TRBJ2-7; D perhaps matches TRBD1 (6 bases). The CDR3 sequence is 15 residues long. In germline, CDR1 is SGHNT, CDR2 YENEEA. Trimming shortened V by 5 bases and J by 6 bases, and 20 bases separated the two germline ends. The CDR3 spells CASSLQWGLGPEQYF. The CDR3 DNA reads as TGTGCCAGCAGCCTACAGTGGGGGCTCGGGCCCGAGCAGTACTTC. Variable domain in full (rest from reference TRBV11-3 and TRBJ2-7): EAGVVQSPRYKIIEKKQPVAFWCNPISGHNTLYWYLQNLGQGPELLIRYENEEAVDDSQLPKDRFSAERLKGVDSTLKIQPAELGDSAVYLCASSLQWGLGPEQYFGPGTRLTVT.

CDR3: CASRQREVDLEQFF. The DNA for the CDR3 is TGTGCCAGCAGGCAGCGGGAGGTTGATCTTGAGCAGTTCTTC. J is TRBJ2-1 and V is TRBV28; 9 positions match TRBD2. CDR3 length: 14 amino acids. In germline, CDR1 is MDHEN, CDR2 SYDVKM. The ends lost 6 bases at V and 9 bases at J; junction bases unmatched: 9.

The chain uses TRBV6-1 and TRBJ1-5; the D is unclear. Germline-derived CDR1 and CDR2 are MNHNS and SASEGT. The V end lost 3 bases, the J end lost 2 bases, and 11 bases lay between the germline ends. The CDR3 spans 15 residues. The CDR3 DNA is TGTGCCAGCAGTGAGAGGTCGGTGGGCAATCAGCCCCAGCATTTT. It translates to CASSERSVGNQPQHF.